This T cell receptor (beta chain) was obtained from a study of T cells in Graves' hyperthyroidism and ophthalmopathy. Study-level background: Initial diagnosis, before any treatment, was when peripheral blood was collected. Study findings and constraints: Most thyroid clonotypes expanded above 0.001 were also detected in blood.

Authors of the study amplified TCR beta CDR3 regions from RNA transcripts. HTBI primers were employed in a first-round RT-PCR of the TCR CDR3. Using its own MiXCR run on the multiplex PCR reads, TCRdb lists one record per CDR3 protein. Of roughly 510,000 distinct CDR3 sequences in the sample, under 25% were seen once. This clonotype was seen repeatedly, ten times or more. Its matching antigen is unknown. This CDR3 region has 13 residues. Germline loops: CDR1 KGHDR, CDR2 SFDVKD. Trimming removed 0 bases at V and 3 bases at J, with 4 bases between. Diagnosis of hyperthyroidism was new in patients aged 18 to 65, and its duration was under 2 months. Clinical symptoms, serum thyroxine and TRAb, thyroid ultrasound and orbital computed tomography were used for the diagnoses.

The origin of this receptor is a man younger than 35 with Graves' hyperthyroidism. The source material was blood. This chain joins TRBV24-1 and TRBJ1-1; D gene uncertain. The CDR3 region is CATSDLYDTEAFF. The CDR3 DNA follows: TGTGCCACCAGTGATTTGTACGACACTGAAGCTTTCTTT.